The TCR beta chain described here comes from a study of T cell changes during pregnancy in multiple sclerosis. Here immunoSEQ multiplex PCR was the method, and the copy in TCRdb shows in-frame clones only, minus some. The table includes about 110,000 clones, about 90% detected once. Germline CDR1 is SGDLS and CDR2 is YYNGEE. The CDR3 has 16 residues. V was clipped by 3 bases and J by 6 bases, with 22 bases between them. The V gene is TRBV9, the J gene TRBJ2-7; perhaps TRBD2 as D (6 bases). This specimen consisted of peripheral blood, obtained in the third trimester of pregnancy. The receptor comes from a female donor in good health, enrolled as a control in a pregnancy study. CDR3 in amino acids: CASSADRLVGGAEQYF. CDR3 DNA sequence: TGTGCCAGCAGCGCCGATCGCCTGGTGGGGGGAGCCGAGCAGTACTTC.